This T cell receptor beta chain was identified in a study of T cells in localized non-small cell lung cancer (dated by TCRdb to 2020 to 2021). Context from the whole study: Comparing tumors with uninvolved tumor-adjacent lungs, the study looked at the T cell repertoires of approximately 250 patients with early-stage NSCLC. The cohort comprised 200 to 300 treatment-naïve NSCLC patients with resected, localized lung tumors. Of the NSCLC patients, fewer than 150 were male and approximately 110 were female, and the mean age was around 70 years.

What the authors observed across the whole study: A median of roughly 60 of the top 100 tumor clones were detected in paired uninvolved adjacent lung, and around 27 of these tumor clones were also found among the top 100 clones of the paired uninvolved adjacent lung. Because multi-region sequencing of the tumors was not done, intratumor heterogeneity could not be ruled out. The highest T cell clonality was observed in uninvolved tumor-adjacent lung, where clonality exceeded that of tumor, suggesting that antigenic responses were more focused in uninvolved tumor-adjacent lung. Longer overall survival was associated with higher T cell density in blood, whereas shorter survival was associated with higher clonality in adjacent lung. Since the design was exploratory, TCR variables were selected using unadjusted p-values with no false-discovery rate correction.

At diagnosis, peripheral blood, uninvolved tumor-adjacent lung and tumor were collected and were preserved as a mix of fresh-frozen and FFPE material. For TCR repertoire profiling, blood samples were analyzed as peripheral blood mononuclear cells. With regard to this clone: The target of this receptor is not known. The input lacks base qualities; no much larger clone sits a single base away.

From its cysteine to its phenylalanine, the CDR3 spans 14 amino acids. Just CDR3 DNA is preserved here, 42 bases in frame from base 1. V drops 1 base and J drops 1 base, leaving 8 bases in between. The germline V gene (reference sequence) gives CDR1 as SGHNT and CDR2 as YYREEE. TCR beta CDR3 regions were sequenced from DNA using the immunoSEQ Assay. The study's processing was this. T cell density was computed as TCR beta template counts normalized to usable DNA estimated by amplifying housekeeping genes. Using the preseqR package, richness was estimated by extrapolating to 120,000 templates for tissue samples and 400,000 templates for PBMC samples. Clonality was defined by subtracting Pielou's evenness from one. Tissue-enriched TCRs were identified by differential abundance testing using productive amino-acid clonotypes, minimum total count 5 and alpha 0.1. The Jaccard Index and the Morisita Overlap Index were used to measure repertoire overlap between compartments. GLIPH grouped TCR beta CDR3s together with public tetramer-defined viral CDR3s, and a viral motif had to include at least three viral sequences and also show V-gene enrichment. TCRdb limited this immuneACCESS table to in-frame rearrangements with V and J called. A share of clones is missing; checked studies link under half to unresolved V genes, and the rest is unexplained. Clone size and the V and J calls come from that table; the DNA yielded D and trimming. The sample table lists fewer than 25,000 clones, approximately 90% of them with a count of one. The ten largest account for more than 6% of the sample.

Here the sequenced sample was peripheral blood, taken before any cancer treatment. The chain was built from TRBV5-4 and TRBJ2-5; a tentative D match to TRBD1 spans 5 bases. This TCR was recovered from a male donor at least 60 years old with stage I squamous cell lung carcinoma. CDR3 sequence: CASSLQGSQETQYF. The nucleotides read TGTGCCAGCAGCTTGCAGGGTTCCCAAGAGACCCAGTACTTC.